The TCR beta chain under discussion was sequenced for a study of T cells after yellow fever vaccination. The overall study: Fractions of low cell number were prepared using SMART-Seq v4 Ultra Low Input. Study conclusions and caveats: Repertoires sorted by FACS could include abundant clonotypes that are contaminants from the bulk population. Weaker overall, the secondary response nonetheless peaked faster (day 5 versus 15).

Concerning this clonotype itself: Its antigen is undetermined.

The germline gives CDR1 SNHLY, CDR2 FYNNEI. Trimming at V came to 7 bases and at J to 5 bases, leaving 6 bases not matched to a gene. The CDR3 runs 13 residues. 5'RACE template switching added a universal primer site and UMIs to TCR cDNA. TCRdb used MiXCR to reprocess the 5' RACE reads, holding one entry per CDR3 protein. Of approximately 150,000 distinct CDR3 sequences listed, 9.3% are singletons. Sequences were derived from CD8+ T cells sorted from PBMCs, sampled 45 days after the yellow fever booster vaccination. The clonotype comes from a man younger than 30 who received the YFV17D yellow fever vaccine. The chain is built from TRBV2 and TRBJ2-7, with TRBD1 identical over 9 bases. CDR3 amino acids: CASKGQGLDEQYV. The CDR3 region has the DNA TGTGCCAGCAAGGGACAGGGACTCGACGAGCAGTACGTC.